This T cell receptor beta chain stems from a study of OX40 agonist ivuxolimab in advanced cancers. This CDR3 comprises 15 residues. Germline lookup yields CDR1 LNHDA and CDR2 SQIVND (reference sequence). The V and J ends lost 4 bases and 0 bases respectively, with 13 bases between them. Libraries were prepared by immunoSEQ multiplex PCR; TCRdb keeps only in-frame clonotypes and omits some of them. The table records under 20,000 clones, roughly 74% of them present only once. The specimen was CD4+ or CD8+ T cells sorted from blood, collected in a trial of the OX40 agonist ivuxolimab. The sequence was obtained from an adult with an advanced solid tumor such as melanoma, head and neck, liver or kidney cancer. The chain couples TRBV19 to TRBJ2-7; possibly TRBD2 for D (6 bases). The CDR3 here is CASSKEGARSYEQYF. As DNA, the CDR3 is TGTGCCAGTAGTAAGGAGGGAGCCCGCTCCTACGAGCAGTACTTC.